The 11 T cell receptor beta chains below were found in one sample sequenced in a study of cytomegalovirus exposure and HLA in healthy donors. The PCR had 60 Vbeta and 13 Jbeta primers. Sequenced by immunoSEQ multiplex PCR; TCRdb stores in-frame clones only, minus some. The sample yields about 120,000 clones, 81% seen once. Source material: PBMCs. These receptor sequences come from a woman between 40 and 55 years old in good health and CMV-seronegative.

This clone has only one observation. The CDR3 nucleotides are TGTGCCAGCAGCTTAGAAACAGGGGCGCGGAGCGAGCAGTACTTC. Translation gives CASSLETGARSEQYF. The chain joins TRBV7-2 to TRBJ2-7, with 7 positions matching TRBD1. The germline gives CDR1 SGHTA, CDR2 FQGNSA. This CDR3 has 15 residues. V trimming: 1 base; J trimming: 6 bases; junction bases outside the gene matches: 9.

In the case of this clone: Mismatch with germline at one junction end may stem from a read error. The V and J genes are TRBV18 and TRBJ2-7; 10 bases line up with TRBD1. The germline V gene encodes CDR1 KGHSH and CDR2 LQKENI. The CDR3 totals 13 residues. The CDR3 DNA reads TGTGCCAGCCAAAGCGGGACAGGGGCTGCCGTAGTCTTC. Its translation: CASQSGTGAAVVF.

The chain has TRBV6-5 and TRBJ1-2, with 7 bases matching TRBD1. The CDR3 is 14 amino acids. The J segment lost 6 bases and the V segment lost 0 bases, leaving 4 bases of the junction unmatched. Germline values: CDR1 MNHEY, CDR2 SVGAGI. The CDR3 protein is CASSYSLRGDGYTF. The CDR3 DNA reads TGTGCCAGCAGTTACTCGCTCAGGGGGGATGGCTACACCTTC.

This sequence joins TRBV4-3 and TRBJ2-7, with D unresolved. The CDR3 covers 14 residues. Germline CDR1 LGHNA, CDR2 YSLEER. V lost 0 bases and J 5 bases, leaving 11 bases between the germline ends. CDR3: CASSQEEALHEQYF. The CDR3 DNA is TGCGCCAGCAGCCAAGAAGAGGCACTCCACGAGCAGTACTTC.

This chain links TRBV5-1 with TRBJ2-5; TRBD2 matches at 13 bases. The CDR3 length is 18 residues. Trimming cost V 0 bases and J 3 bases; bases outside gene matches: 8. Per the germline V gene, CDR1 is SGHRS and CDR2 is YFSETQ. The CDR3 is CASSLAYYTSGGEETQYF. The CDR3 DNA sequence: TGCGCCAGCAGCTTGGCCTATTACACTAGCGGGGGGGAAGAGACCCAGTACTTC.

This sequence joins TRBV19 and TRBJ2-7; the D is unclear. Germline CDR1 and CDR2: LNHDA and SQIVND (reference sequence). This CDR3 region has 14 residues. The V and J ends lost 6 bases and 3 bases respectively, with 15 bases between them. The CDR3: CASSLGVHSYEQYF. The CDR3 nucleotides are TGTGCCAGTAGCCTTGGTGTTCACAGCTACGAGCAGTACTTC. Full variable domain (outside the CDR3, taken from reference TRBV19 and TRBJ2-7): DGGITQSPKYLFRKEGQNVTLSCEQNLNHDAMYWYRQDPGQGLRLIYYSQIVNDFQKGDIAEGYSVSREKKESFPLTVTSAQKNPTAFYLCASSLGVHSYEQYFGPGTRLTVT.

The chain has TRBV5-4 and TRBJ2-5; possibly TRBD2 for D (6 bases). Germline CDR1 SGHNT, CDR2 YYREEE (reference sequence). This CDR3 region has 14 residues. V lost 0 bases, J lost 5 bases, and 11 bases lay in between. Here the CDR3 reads CASSLGGEIETQYF. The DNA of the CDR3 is TGTGCCAGCAGCTTGGGGGGGGAGATCGAGACCCAGTACTTC.

CDR3 nucleotides: TGTGCCAGCAGCCCACAGCCGGGGACGCAGTATTTT. Its protein product is CASSPQPGTQYF. The chain recombines TRBV7-9 with TRBJ2-3, with D possibly being TRBD2 (5 bases). CDR1 and CDR2 from the germline V gene are SEHNR and FQNEAQ (reference sequence). The CDR3 runs to 12 residues. V was cut by 5 bases and J by 9 bases, with 12 bases left in between.

The CDR3 nucleotides are TGTGCCATCAGTGATAGCGGGAGTTTAGAGCAGTTCTTC. Its translation is CAISDSGSLEQFF. V gene TRBV10-3 combines with J gene TRBJ2-1; 9 bases align to TRBD2. From germline, CDR1 is ENHRY and CDR2 SYGVKD. The CDR3 has 13 amino acids. J gave up 10 bases and V 3 bases, and 4 bases lay outside the gene matches.

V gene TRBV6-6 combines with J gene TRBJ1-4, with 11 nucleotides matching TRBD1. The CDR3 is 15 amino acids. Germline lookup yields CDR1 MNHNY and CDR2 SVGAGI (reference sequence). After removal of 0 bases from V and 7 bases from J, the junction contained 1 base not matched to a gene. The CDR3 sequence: CASSYSGTGGEKLFF. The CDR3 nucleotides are TGTGCCAGCAGTTACTCCGGGACAGGGGGTGAAAAACTGTTTTTT.

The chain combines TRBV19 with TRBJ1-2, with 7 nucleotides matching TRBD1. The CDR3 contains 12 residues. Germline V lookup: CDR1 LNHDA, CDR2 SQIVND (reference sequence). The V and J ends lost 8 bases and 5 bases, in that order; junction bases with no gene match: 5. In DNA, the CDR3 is TGTGCCAGTGGACAGGTCAATTATGGCTACACCTTC. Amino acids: CASGQVNYGYTF. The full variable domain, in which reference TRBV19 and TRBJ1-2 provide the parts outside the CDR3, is DGGITQSPKYLFRKEGQNVTLSCEQNLNHDAMYWYRQDPGQGLRLIYYSQIVNDFQKGDIAEGYSVSREKKESFPLTVTSAQKNPTAFYLCASGQVNYGYTFGSGTRLTVV.